The source of this TCR beta chain is a study of blood T cells in healthy people across ages. Trimming shortened V by 6 bases and J by 3 bases, and 17 bases separated the two germline ends. The germline gives CDR1 MNHEY, CDR2 SVGEGT. The CDR3 runs to 15 residues. Primed by a sample-barcoded 5' primer and a J-beta primer mix, a second PCR proceeded for roughly 6 to 12 cycles. TCRdb fed the 5' RACE reads into MiXCR, producing one record per CDR3 protein. Among about 560,000 distinct CDR3 sequences listed, about a quarter were seen once. A further study also used this sample, focusing on T cells of mothers and their children.

V usage is TRBV6-2 or TRBV6-3 and J usage is TRBJ2-5, with D perhaps matching TRBD1 (6 bases). Sequenced: blood. The receptor was isolated from a boy younger than 10 in good health. The CDR3 nucleotides are TGTGCCAGCAGACCAGGACAGTTTTGGGAAGAGACCCAGTACTTC. It translates to CASRPGQFWEETQYF.